This TCR beta chain was captured in a study of Tregs in tolerant kidney transplant recipients. Study-wide results and limits: Nucleotide sequences could not be compared across some patients' samples due to primer changes.

Note on this clone: Its antigen is not known.

Only in-frame clones appear in the TCRdb table, and some are missing; sequencing was by immunoSEQ multiplex PCR. The table has about 77,000 clones, around 98% seen once. The V gene lost 3 bases and the J gene lost 3 bases, with 14 bases spanning the gap. Germline values: CDR1 SEHNR, CDR2 FQNEAQ (reference sequence). The CDR3 extends over 15 amino acids. This TCR was sampled from a human donor who received a combined kidney and bone marrow transplant. The chain employs TRBV7-9 and TRBJ1-1; D perhaps matches TRBD1 (5 bases). The starting material was CD4+ T cells from blood, obtained before the transplant. CDR3 region: CASSFWGGEDTEAFF. The CDR3 region has the DNA TGTGCCAGCAGCTTTTGGGGGGGTGAGGACACTGAAGCTTTCTTT.